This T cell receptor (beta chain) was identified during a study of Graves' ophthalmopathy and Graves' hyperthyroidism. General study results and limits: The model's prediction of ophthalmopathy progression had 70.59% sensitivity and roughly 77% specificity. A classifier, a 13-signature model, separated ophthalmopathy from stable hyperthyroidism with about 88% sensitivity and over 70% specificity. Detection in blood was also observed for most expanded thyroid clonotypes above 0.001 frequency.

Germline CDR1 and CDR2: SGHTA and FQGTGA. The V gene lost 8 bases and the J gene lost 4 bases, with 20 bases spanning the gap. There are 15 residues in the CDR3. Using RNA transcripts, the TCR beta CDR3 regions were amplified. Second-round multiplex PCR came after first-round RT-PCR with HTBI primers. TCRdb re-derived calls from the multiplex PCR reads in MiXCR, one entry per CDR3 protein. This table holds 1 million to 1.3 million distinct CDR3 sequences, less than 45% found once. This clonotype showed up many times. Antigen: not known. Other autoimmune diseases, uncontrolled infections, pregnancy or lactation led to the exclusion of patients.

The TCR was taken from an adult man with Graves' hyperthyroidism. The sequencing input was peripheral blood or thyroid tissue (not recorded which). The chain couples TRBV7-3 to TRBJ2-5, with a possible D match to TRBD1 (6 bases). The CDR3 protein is CASQEGGDRVETQYF. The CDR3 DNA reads TGTGCCAGCCAAGAAGGGGGTGATCGGGTAGAGACCCAGTACTTC.